This T cell receptor (beta chain) appears in the sequencing data of a study of blood T cells in healthy people across ages. Study outcomes and limitations: Roughly linear age-related decline in beta diversity appeared, significant by age 40.

The CDR3 runs 15 residues. The V and J ends lost 6 bases and 4 bases respectively, with 19 bases between them. This clonotype has at least ten counts. Its antigen remains unknown. A sample-barcoded 5' primer and a J-beta primer mix were used in a second PCR of roughly 7 to 12 cycles. Each CDR3 protein gets one entry after TCRdb re-called the 5' RACE reads with MiXCR. The sample records about 2 million distinct CDR3 sequences, 49% being singletons. Source material: blood. The receptor was derived from a woman in her thirties or forties in good health. The chain combines TRBV12-3 or TRBV12-4 with TRBJ2-7, with D tentatively TRBD1 or TRBD2 (6 bases each). CDR3 DNA: TGTGCCAGCAGACCAGGCCCTCGGGGGCCGTACGAGCAGTACTTC. Amino acid sequence: CASRPGPRGPYEQYF.